Listed below are T cell receptor beta chains from one sample, sequenced in a study of early T cells in non-severe SARS-CoV-2 infection. TCRdb called the 5' RACE reads again in MiXCR, with one record for every CDR3 protein. This table holds around 39,000 distinct CDR3 sequences, roughly 7.9% found once. The specimen comprised whole blood, sampled at baseline. The receptors shown here come from an adult who was a healthcare worker with PCR-confirmed SARS-CoV-2 infection or an uninfected control (not recorded which). Both conserved end residues are part of each CDR3. The D gene is left open where the match is weak. The size of a clone is reported for some rows only, either as once, few or many, or as a class for expanded clones.

>-|TRBV7-2|TRBJ2-1|many|13
TGTGCCAGCAGCTTTGGTGTTGGCAATGAGCAGTTCTTC
CASSFGVGNEQFF
>-|TRBV4-1|TRBJ2-1|many|15
TGCGCCAGCAGCCAAGGGATAAGGGGGGTCTATGAGCAGTTCTTC
CASSQGIRGVYEQFF
>TRBD1|TRBV25-1|TRBJ2-7|-|14
TGTGCCAGCAGTGACGGACAGGGACGGGATGAGCAGTACTTC
CASSDGQGRDEQYF
>TRBD1|TRBV3-1|TRBJ1-4|few|16
TGTGCCAGCAGCGATCCTCAGGGGGCAACTAATGAAAAACTGTTTTTT
CASSDPQGATNEKLFF
>TRBD2|TRBV11-2|TRBJ2-1|medium-sized|16
TGTGCCAGCAGCTCCGCCGGGACTAGCTACTTCAATGAGCAGTTCTTC
CASSSAGTSYFNEQFF
>-|TRBV6-1|TRBJ1-2|many|13
TGTGCCAGCAGAGAGGTGGGCAGCTATGGCTACACCTTC
CASREVGSYGYTF
>-|TRBV4-2|TRBJ2-7|-|17
TGTGCCAGCAGCCAAGATCCCCCGGGGAAGGGAAGCGACGAGCAGTACTTC
CASSQDPPGKGSDEQYF
>-|TRBV15|TRBJ2-3|few|15
TGTGCCACCAGCAGAGCCCGAGAGGGCACAGATACGCAGTATTTT
CATSRAREGTDTQYF
>TRBD1|TRBV28|TRBJ2-6|many|18
TGTGCCAGCAGCTCGTTTTGGGACAGGGCTTCTGGGGCCAACGTCCTGACTTTC
CASSSFWDRASGANVLTF
>-|TRBV20-1|TRBJ2-1|few|12
TGCAGTGCGTCGGACGTCGACAATGAGCAGTTCTTC
CSASDVDNEQFF
>-|TRBV7-9|TRBJ2-3|few|10
TGTGCCAGCTTAGGGGATACGCAGTATTTT
CASLGDTQYF
>-|TRBV5-1|TRBJ1-2|few|14
TGCGCCAGCAGCTTGGCTGGGGTTGGCTATGGCTACACCTTC
CASSLAGVGYGYTF
>-|TRBV20-1|TRBJ1-4|few|13
-
CSTMRGLMKNCFF
>-|TRBV7-9|TRBJ1-4|-|14
TGTGCCAGCAGCTTTTCGACAACTAATGAAAAACTGTTTTTT
CASSFSTTNEKLFF
>-|TRBV6-1|TRBJ2-3|-|16
TGTGCCAGCAGTGATGTCATGGGGGGGGGCCCAGATACGCAGTATTTT
CASSDVMGGGPDTQYF
>-|TRBV28|TRBJ2-7|-|14
TGTGCCAGCAGTCCCCCGGGACCGGGGTCCGAGCAGTACTTC
CASSPPGPGSEQYF
>-|TRBV20-1|TRBJ2-1|many|9
TGCAGTGCCCTGAATGAGCAGTTCTTC
CSALNEQFF
>-|TRBV7-2|TRBJ2-7|-|15
TGTGCCAGCAGCTTAGGCGGGACAGCTTCCTACGAGCAGTACTTC
CASSLGGTASYEQYF
>-|TRBV3-1|TRBJ2-7|few|11
TGTGCCAGCGGGCCGCCCTACGAGCAGTACTTC
CASGPPYEQYF
>-|TRBV12-3/TRBV12-4|TRBJ1-6|few|14
TGTGCCAGCAGTTTCTCGGGAATCTATTCACCCCTCCACTTT
CASSFSGIYSPLHF
>-|TRBV20-1|TRBJ1-5|-|14
TGCAGTGCCGCCGGGTCTCGACCAAACCAGCCCCAGCATTTT
CSAAGSRPNQPQHF
>TRBD1|TRBV9|TRBJ2-2|-|13
TGTGCCAGCAGCCCAGGGGGCTCCGGGGAGCTGTTTTTT
CASSPGGSGELFF
>TRBD1|TRBV6-5|TRBJ1-4|many|15
TGTGCCAGCAGTACTCCGGCAGGGGGTAATGAAAAACTGTTTTTT
CASSTPAGGNEKLFF
>-|TRBV4-2|TRBJ1-3|-|15
TGTGCCAGCAGCCTGGGGGTTAATGCGGGAAACACCATATATTTT
CASSLGVNAGNTIYF
>-|TRBV7-2|TRBJ2-1|-|12
TGTGCCAGCAGCCCGGACGGGCAGCGGCGGTTCTTC
CASSPDGQRRFF
>TRBD2|TRBV7-9|TRBJ2-1|many|14
TGTGCCAGCAGCTTAGTACTAGCGGGAGTTAAGCAGTTCTTC
CASSLVLAGVKQFF
>-|TRBV10-3|TRBJ2-2|many|15
TGTGCCATCAGCCCCGGGGGGCTATACACCGGGGAGCTGTTTTTT
CAISPGGLYTGELFF
>TRBD1|TRBV10-3|TRBJ2-7|many|14
TGTGCCATCAGCCCCGGGACAGGTTTACACGAGCAGTACTTC
CAISPGTGLHEQYF
>-|TRBV9|TRBJ2-3|few|14
TGTGCCAGCAGCGACGGGGGCGGCACAGATACGCAGTATTTT
CASSDGGGTDTQYF
>TRBD1|TRBV7-2|TRBJ2-7|-|15
TGTGCCAGCAGCGTAACAGGGGGCCCGTCCTACGAGCAGTACTTC
CASSVTGGPSYEQYF
>-|TRBV5-4|TRBJ2-7|many|12
TGTGCCAGCAGCTTTGGGGCCCACGAGCAGTACTTC
CASSFGAHEQYF
>TRBD1|TRBV30|TRBJ1-6|-|15
TGTGCCTGGGGGACCGGAGGGACAGGGTATTCACCCCTCCACTTT
CAWGTGGTGYSPLHF
>-|TRBV6-1|TRBJ2-5|-|12
TGTGCCATCTCAGGCGCGCAAGAGACCCAGTACTTC
CAISGAQETQYF
>-|TRBV20-1|TRBJ2-5|many|14
TGCAGTGCTAGAGCCCCTAGTGTAGGGGAGACCCAGTACTTC
CSARAPSVGETQYF
>TRBD2|TRBV13|TRBJ2-1|many|16
TGTGCCAGCAGCTTAAAACTAGCGGGGCCCTACAATGAGCAGTTCTTC
CASSLKLAGPYNEQFF
>-|TRBV29-1|TRBJ1-1|-|13
TGCAGCGTTGAGTTGAGGATGAACACTGAAGCTTTCTTT
CSVELRMNTEAFF
>-|TRBV5-5|TRBJ2-5|many|16
TGTGCCAGCAGCTTCCCACCGGGGGAAGAACAGGAGACCCAGTACTTC
CASSFPPGEEQETQYF
>-|TRBV6-1|TRBJ2-6|many|15
TGTGCCAGCAGTGAAGGAGGAGTTGGGGCCAACGTCCTGACTTTC
CASSEGGVGANVLTF
>-|TRBV7-9|TRBJ2-7|few|12
TGTGCCAGCAGCAAAGGGCCGTACGAGCAGTACTTC
CASSKGPYEQYF
>TRBD1|TRBV10-3|TRBJ2-2|few|14
TGTGCCATCAGTCCGGGACAGGGCATCGGGGAGCTGTTTTTT
CAISPGQGIGELFF